These T cell receptor beta chains were read from a single sample in a study of blood T cell repertoires in COVID-19. Profiled with immunoSEQ multiplex PCR; TCRdb holds only in-frame clones, not every one. The sample lists about 100,000 clones; around 88% were seen once. The sequenced sample was peripheral blood. All receptors come from a human donor in a cohort sampled during active COVID-19. Each CDR3 is given with its conserved first and last residue. D genes are given only for firm matches. The listing skips clone size in some rows; elsewhere it reads once, few, many or a size class.

TRBV5-6	-	13	TRBJ1-4	-	CASSLGRVGKLFF	TGTGCCAGCAGCTTGGGCAGGGTAGGAAAACTGTTTTTT
TRBV19	few	15	TRBJ1-1	-	CASSNPPGRNTEAFF	TGTGCCAGTAGTAACCCCCCGGGGAGGAACACTGAAGCTTTCTTT
TRBV28	-	15	TRBJ1-2	TRBD1	CASSLSGTARRGYTF	TGTGCCAGCAGTTTATCCGGGACAGCCCGTCGGGGCTACACCTTC
TRBV3-1/TRBV3-2	-	22	TRBJ2-2	-	CASSLKVPGFRDSNTNTGELFF	TGTGCCAGCAGCCTTAAAGTCCCTGGGTTTCGGGACTCAAATACTAACACCGGGGAGCTGTTTTTT
TRBV20-1	-	11	TRBJ1-4	-	CSAPRVEKLFF	TGCAGTGCTCCACGAGTTGAAAAACTGTTTTTT
TRBV29-1	-	16	TRBJ1-6	TRBD1	CSVERGTGRSYSPLHF	TGCAGCGTTGAAAGGGGGACAGGTCGGTCTTATTCACCCCTCCACTTT
TRBV18	-	15	TRBJ2-1	TRBD1	CASSSDRGLWNEQFF	TGTGCCAGCTCATCGGACAGGGGGCTCTGGAATGAGCAGTTCTTC
TRBV25-1	-	14	TRBJ2-7	TRBD1	CASSESRDSYEQYF	TGTGCCAGCAGTGAATCCCGGGACAGCTACGAGCAGTACTTC
TRBV6-5	-	12	TRBJ1-6	-	CASTSGNSPLHF	TGTGCCAGCACTTCAGGAAATTCACCCCTCCACTTT
TRBV6-2/TRBV6-3	once	17	TRBJ2-3	TRBD1	CASSYGTGTGYTDTQYF	TGTGCCAGCAGTTACGGGACCGGGACAGGGTACACAGATACGCAGTATTTT
TRBV30	many	15	TRBJ2-7	-	CAWSPGSPGRYEQYF	TGTGCCTGGAGTCCGGGATCCCCAGGACGGTACGAGCAGTACTTC
TRBV18	-	15	TRBJ2-2	TRBD1	CASSLQGANTGELFF	TGTGCCAGCTCACTTCAGGGGGCCAACACCGGGGAGCTGTTTTTT
TRBV7-9	once	14	TRBJ2-7	-	CASSLWAERGEQYF	TGTGCCAGCAGCTTATGGGCCGAGAGGGGGGAGCAGTACTTC
TRBV7-9	-	15	TRBJ1-2	-	CASSYQGSPNYGYTF	TGTGCCAGCAGCTATCAGGGCAGCCCTAACTATGGCTACACCTTC
TRBV6-6	-	13	TRBJ1-3	-	CASIYEGGNTIYF	TGTGCCAGCATTTACGAGGGAGGAAACACCATATATTTT
TRBV9	-	15	TRBJ1-3	-	CASSVVGGAGNTIYF	TGTGCCAGCAGCGTAGTAGGAGGGGCCGGAAACACCATATATTTT
TRBV18	-	15	TRBJ2-3	TRBD2	CASSPTSGSADTQYF	TGTGCCAGCTCACCGACTAGCGGGAGTGCAGATACGCAGTATTTT
TRBV27	few	15	TRBJ2-4	-	CASSFLPANLNIQYF	TGTGCCAGCAGTTTTCTGCCCGCAAACTTAAACATTCAGTACTTC
TRBV5-1	-	15	TRBJ2-2	TRBD1	CASSSHRGQTGELFF	TGCGCCAGCAGCTCACACAGGGGGCAAACCGGGGAGCTGTTTTTT
TRBV4-1	-	14	TRBJ1-4	-	CASSRLGSNEKLFF	TGCGCCAGCAGCCGACTTGGGTCTAATGAAAAACTGTTTTTT
TRBV12-5	-	15	TRBJ2-1	TRBD1	CASGLVQGSYNEQFF	TGTGCTAGTGGTTTGGTACAGGGGTCCTACAATGAGCAGTTCTTC
TRBV19	-	13	TRBJ2-7	-	CASSIRDNYEQYF	TGTGCCAGTAGTATACGGGACAACTACGAGCAGTACTTC
TRBV11-3	-	13	TRBJ2-5	-	CASSLGGKETQYF	TGTGCCAGCAGCTTAGGAGGGAAAGAGACCCAGTACTTC
TRBV5-1	-	15	TRBJ1-2	TRBD1	CASSPPTGRREGYTF	TGCGCCAGCAGTCCCCCGACAGGGCGAAGGGAGGGCTACACCTTC
TRBV5-1	-	15	TRBJ2-3	TRBD2	CASSFVSGSMNTQYF	TGCGCCAGCAGCTTCGTTAGCGGGAGTATGAATACGCAGTATTTT
TRBV11-2	-	15	TRBJ1-3	-	CASSPQATPGNTIYF	TGTGCCAGCAGCCCCCAGGCCACACCTGGAAACACCATATATTTT